This entry is about one T cell receptor beta chain. Its target is not known. Deletions cut 4 bases from V and 8 bases from J, with 19 bases between. Germline CDR1 reads SGHRS; CDR2 reads YFSETQ. CDR3 size: 15 residues. The data derive from a study of OX40 agonist ivuxolimab in advanced cancers. Using immunoSEQ multiplex PCR, the repertoire was profiled, and TCRdb retains in-frame clones only, with some absent. Of about 73,000 clones listed, around 86% were seen once; the top ten hold more than 0.6%. Notes on the study in general: Certain nonresponders likewise exhibited a low normalized T-cell clonal expansion. Both blood CD4+ and CD8+ T cells showed clonal growth by week 6 at 0.1 to 3.0 mg/kg.

The chain has TRBV5-1 and TRBJ2-1; TRBD1 or TRBD2 may be the D gene (6 bases each). Sequencing used CD4+ or CD8+ T cells sorted from blood, obtained in a trial of the OX40 agonist ivuxolimab. This receptor was identified in an adult with an advanced solid tumor such as melanoma, head and neck, liver or kidney cancer. For the CDR3, the DNA is TGCGCCAGCAGCCCCCCGACGGGGGCCACCGATGAGCAGTTCTTC. Protein: CASSPPTGATDEQFF.